Below are 21 T cell receptor beta chains sequenced from a single sample in a study of blood T cells in healthy people across ages. Combining a sample-barcoded 5' primer with a J-beta primer mix, a second PCR ran for roughly 6 to 11 cycles. TCRdb processed the 5' RACE reads anew with MiXCR; each CDR3 protein has one entry. Found here are over 1,500,000 distinct CDR3 sequences, around half of them singletons; the top ten hold less than 2.5%. The sequenced sample was blood. All receptors derive from a middle-aged woman in good health.

This clonotype was seen only once. The CDR3 nucleotides are TGTGCCAGCAGCGTATTAGTGACCAACGTCCTGACTTTC. Translated, it gives CASSVLVTNVLTF. V and J are TRBV7-3 and TRBJ2-6; D remains unclear. This CDR3 spans 13 amino acids. From germline, CDR1 is SGHTA and CDR2 FQGTGA. The V gene lost 5 bases and the J gene lost 8 bases, with 10 bases spanning the gap.

A few counts support this clonotype. The rearrangement joins TRBV10-1 to TRBJ2-7; D uncertain. From germline, CDR1 is WNHNN and CDR2 SYGVQD (reference sequence). The CDR3 has 15 residues. Trimming took off 5 bases at V and 0 bases at J, with 14 bases between the two ends. For the CDR3, the DNA is TGCGCCAGCAGTTCCCTAAGTTCCGACTCCTACGAGCAGTACTTC. Translated, it gives CASSSLSSDSYEQYF.

The J gene is TRBJ2-5, the V gene TRBV6-2 or TRBV6-3, with 9 bases fitting TRBD2. CDR3 length: 18 residues. The germline V gene encodes CDR1 MNHEY and CDR2 SVGEGT. The ends lost 6 bases at V and 5 bases at J; junction bases unmatched: 19. CDR3 DNA: TGTGCCAGCAGCCCTAGTCGCGAGCGGGGGGTATATTCGGAGACCCAGTACTTC. Translated, it gives CASSPSRERGVYSETQYF.

The chain is built from TRBV11-2 and TRBJ2-1; no reliable D call. This CDR3 comprises 17 residues. The V gene's germline CDR1 is SGHAT and CDR2 FQNNGV. V dropped 4 bases and J dropped 5 bases, with 21 bases sitting between them. The CDR3 spells CASSSLNGSALHNEQFF. DNA for the CDR3: TGTGCCAGCAGCTCCCTCAATGGTTCGGCCCTTCACAATGAGCAGTTCTTC.

CDR3 sequence (DNA): TGTGCCGTAGGAAGGACAGGGAGCACAGATACGCAGTATTTT. Residues: CAVGRTGSTDTQYF. V and J are TRBV24-1 and TRBJ2-3; 8 bases are a match to TRBD1. CDR1 is KGHDR and CDR2 is SFDVKD in the germline V gene. The CDR3 is 14 residues long. V was pared by 12 bases and J by 0 bases, with 7 bases of the junction left unmatched.

This sequence joins TRBV7-2 and TRBJ2-1; TRBD2 matches 11 bases. V was pared by 5 bases and J by 4 bases, with 10 bases of the junction left unmatched. The CDR3 totals 17 residues. Germline CDR1 is SGHTA and CDR2 is FQGNSA. The CDR3 is CASSPVRASGGYNEQFF. Here the CDR3 DNA reads TGTGCCAGCAGCCCAGTCCGGGCTAGCGGGGGGTACAATGAGCAGTTCTTC. The full variable domain, rest sourced from reference TRBV7-2 and TRBJ2-1, is GAGVSQSPSNKVTEKGKDVELRCDPISGHTALYWYRQSLGQGLEFLIYFQGNSAPDKSGLPSDRFSAERTGGSVSTLTIQRTQQEDSAVYLCASSPVRASGGYNEQFFGPGTRLTVL.

The chain employs TRBV6-5 and TRBJ2-2; 8 bases agree with TRBD2. The CDR3 covers 13 residues. V lost 5 bases, J lost 7 bases, and 3 bases stayed unmatched. Germline-derived CDR1 and CDR2 are MNHEY and SVGAGI. CDR3 sequence (DNA): TGTGCCAGCAGTGACGGGGGGGACGGGGAGCTGTTTTTT. Protein sequence: CASSDGGDGELFF.

The CDR3 nucleotides are TGTGCCAGCAGCACCCGAGATCCTTTGGACTTCAACACTGAAGCTTTCTTT. This sequence encodes CASSTRDPLDFNTEAFF. J is TRBJ1-1 and V is TRBV9; no reliable D call. V shed 4 bases and J shed 2 bases, with 21 bases lying between them. The CDR3 extends over 17 amino acids. The germline CDR1 and CDR2 sequences are SGDLS and YYNGEE.

This chain links TRBV20-1 with TRBJ2-1, with 8 bases that match TRBD2. The CDR3 is 14 residues long. Germline lookup yields CDR1 DFQATT and CDR2 SNEGSKA (reference sequence). V lost 6 bases to trimming and J lost 4 bases; unmatched junction nucleotides: 8. The CDR3 region is CSASKSGGYNEQFF. In nucleotides, the CDR3 is TGCAGTGCCAGTAAATCGGGGGGGTACAATGAGCAGTTCTTC.

This clonotype was recorded only once. The V call is TRBV7-8, the J call TRBJ2-3; either TRBD1 or TRBD2 may fit D (6 bases each). V was clipped by 0 bases and J by 6 bases, with 13 bases between them. CDR1 SGHVS and CDR2 FQNEAQ come from the germline V gene. This CDR3 spans 15 amino acids. The CDR3 sequence is CASSLAPGARDTQYF. For the CDR3, the DNA is TGTGCCAGCAGCTTAGCCCCGGGGGCGAGGGATACGCAGTATTTT. Variable domain in full (rest from reference TRBV7-8 and TRBJ2-3): GAGVSQSPRYKVAKRGQDVALRCDPISGHVSLFWYQQALGQGPEFLTYFQNEAQLDKSGLPSDRFFAERPEGSVSTLKIQRTQQEDSAVYLCASSLAPGARDTQYFGPGTRLTVL.

This clonotype was counted once. The chain employs TRBV20-1 and TRBJ2-3, with TRBD2 matching over 12 bases. The junction had 5 bases not matched to a gene; V was cut back by 0 bases and J by 1 base. The CDR3 loop spans 17 amino acids. The germline gives CDR1 DFQATT, CDR2 SNEGSKA (reference sequence). CDR3 coding DNA: TGCAGTGCTAGAGATCCCCGGACTAGCGGGGGCACAGATACGCAGTATTTT. It specifies CSARDPRTSGGTDTQYF.

Remarks on this clonotype: A read error may explain this, as a much larger clone is one base away. The chain employs TRBV9 and TRBJ1-4; D call uncertain. Trimming removed 1 base at V and 0 bases at J, with 7 bases between. Germline values: CDR1 SGDLS, CDR2 YYNGEE. The CDR3 has 15 residues. The CDR3 DNA follows: TGTGCCAGCAGCGTATCGGGAGCAACTAATGAAAAACTGTTTTTT. It encodes CASSVSGATNEKLFF.

The sample holds a few counts of this clonotype. An end of the junction does not agree with germline; a read error may underlie this. This chain connects TRBV4-3 to TRBJ2-7, with 7 bases identical to TRBD1. The CDR3 contains 15 residues. The germline V gene encodes CDR1 LGHNA and CDR2 YSLEER. CDR3 residues: CASSQMDRPSSEQYF. In DNA form, the CDR3 reads TGCGCCAGCAGCCAGATGGACAGGCCCTCCTCCGAGCAGTACTTC.

The J gene is TRBJ2-1, the V gene TRBV4-2; the match to TRBD2 covers 11 bases. Germline V gene lookup returns CDR1 LGHNA and CDR2 YNFKEQ. The V gene end was trimmed by 2 bases and the J gene end by 10 bases; junction bases not matched to a gene: 10. This CDR3 has 16 residues. In DNA, the CDR3 is TGTGCCAGCAGCCAACAAATAGCGGGGGGGTTATGGGAGCAGTTCTTC. Its translation is CASSQQIAGGLWEQFF.

This clonotype was recorded a few times. The rearrangement links TRBV7-2 to TRBJ2-4; D gene unclear. Germline CDR1 and CDR2: SGHTA and FQGNSA. V was pared by 0 bases and J by 1 base, with 7 bases between. The CDR3 extends over 15 amino acids. Here the CDR3 reads CASSLAPGAKNIQYF. CDR3 in DNA: TGTGCCAGCAGCTTAGCCCCCGGGGCCAAAAACATTCAGTACTTC.

The genes are TRBV20-1 and TRBJ2-5; no clear D. The germline CDR1 and CDR2 sequences are DFQATT and SNEGSKA (reference sequence). The CDR3 is made up of 13 amino acids. V gave up 0 bases and J gave up 7 bases, with 12 bases separating them. The CDR3 protein is CSARDPSGTTQYF. The CDR3 DNA follows: TGCAGTGCTAGAGATCCCTCGGGTACGACCCAGTACTTC.

The chain combines TRBV10-3 with TRBJ1-1; D unresolved. Germline values: CDR1 ENHRY, CDR2 SYGVKD. The V end was cut by 2 bases, the J end by 6 bases, with 7 bases between. The length of the CDR3 is 12 residues. In nucleotides, the CDR3 is TGTGCCATCAGTGAGGGGCTCGCTGAAGCTTTCTTT. Encoded protein: CAISEGLAEAFF.

The chain joins TRBV2 to TRBJ2-1; 7 bases are a match to TRBD2. Germline V CDR1 and CDR2: SNHLY, FYNNEI. After removal of 5 bases from V and 5 bases from J, the junction contained 6 bases not matched to a gene. The length of the CDR3 is 14 residues. This CDR3 is CASSRTSAHNEQFF. The CDR3 DNA reads TGTGCCAGCAGTCGCACTAGCGCCCACAATGAGCAGTTCTTC.

This chain connects TRBV20-1 to TRBJ2-3, with 7 positions matching TRBD2. CDR3 length equals 11 residues. J lost 4 bases, V lost 6 bases, and 1 base had no gene match. Germline CDR1 and CDR2: DFQATT and SNEGSKA (reference sequence). The CDR3 DNA reads as TGCAGTGCGGGGGGGTCAGATACGCAGTATTTT. Its translation: CSAGGSDTQYF.

The chain couples TRBV2 to TRBJ2-3; D perhaps matches TRBD2 (7 bases). Trimming removed 6 bases from V and 4 bases from J, with 14 bases in between. The germline V gene encodes CDR1 SNHLY and CDR2 FYNNEI. CDR3 length: 14 amino acids. CDR3 nucleotides: TGTGCCAGCAGAGGGGGGGTTGGTCCAGATACGCAGTATTTT. It encodes CASRGGVGPDTQYF.

This chain links TRBV28 with TRBJ2-7; no definite D call. Germline V gene data show CDR1 as MDHEN and CDR2 as SYDVKM. Deletions cut 5 bases from V and 2 bases from J, with 13 bases between. This CDR3 region has 14 residues. CDR3 DNA sequence: TGTGCCAGCAGTCATGCTGAGAGGCCCTACGAGCAGTACTTC. Its protein product is CASSHAERPYEQYF.